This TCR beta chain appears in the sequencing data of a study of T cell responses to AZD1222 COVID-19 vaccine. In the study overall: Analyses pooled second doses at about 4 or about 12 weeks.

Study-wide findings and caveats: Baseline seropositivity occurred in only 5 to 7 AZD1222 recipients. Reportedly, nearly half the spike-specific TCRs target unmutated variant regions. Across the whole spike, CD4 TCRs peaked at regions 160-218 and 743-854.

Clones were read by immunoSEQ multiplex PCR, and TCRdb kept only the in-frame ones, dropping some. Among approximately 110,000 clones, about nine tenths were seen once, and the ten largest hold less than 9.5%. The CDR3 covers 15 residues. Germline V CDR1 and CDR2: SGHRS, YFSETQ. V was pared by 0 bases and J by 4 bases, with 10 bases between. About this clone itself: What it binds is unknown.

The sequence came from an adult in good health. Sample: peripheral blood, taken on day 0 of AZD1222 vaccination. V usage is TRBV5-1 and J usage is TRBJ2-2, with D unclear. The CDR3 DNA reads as TGCGCCAGCAGCTTGGCCCCGGGTTCCACCGGGGAGCTGTTTTTT. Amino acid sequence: CASSLAPGSTGELFF.